This is a list of T cell receptor beta chains from one sample in a study of identical twins. TCRdb re-derived calls from the 5' RACE reads in MiXCR, one entry per CDR3 protein. The sample gives hundreds of thousands of distinct CDR3 sequences, about 7.5% of which show up once; around 2.1% is in the top ten. This sample was also put to use in a study of yellow fever vaccine responses in identical twins.

Sequenced input: memory (CD45RO+) T cells sorted from blood. The source of these receptors is a young woman in good health. Each CDR3 is given with its conserved first and last residue. The order of the fields is D gene, V gene, clone size, CDR3 length, J gene, CDR3 DNA, CDR3 protein. The D gene is left open where the match is weak. Clone size appears in some rows only: once, few, many, or a class for an expanded clone.

NA,TRBV5-1,many,14,TRBJ2-1,TGCGCCAGCAGCTTGGTGGCAGGGGACAATGAGCAGTTCTTC,CASSLVAGDNEQFF
TRBD1,TRBV20-1,many,15,TRBJ1-5,TGCAGTGCTAGAGACCCGGGACAGAGCAATCAGCCCCAGCATTTT,CSARDPGQSNQPQHF
TRBD2,TRBV6-2/TRBV6-3,few,15,TRBJ2-7,TGTGCCAGCAGTTACACTAGCGGGAGTACCTACGAGCAGTACTTC,CASSYTSGSTYEQYF
TRBD2,TRBV20-1,NA,16,TRBJ2-1,TGCAGTGCTAGACATCCTGGGACTAGCGGGGGGAATGAGCAGTTCTTC,CSARHPGTSGGNEQFF
TRBD1,TRBV2,many,16,TRBJ2-5,TGTGCCAGCAGTGCCTGGGGGACAGGGTTGTCGGAGACCCAGTACTTC,CASSAWGTGLSETQYF
TRBD1,TRBV9,NA,16,TRBJ2-5,TGTGCCAGCAGCGTAATTGGGGCAGGGGGTCAGGAGACCCAGTACTTC,CASSVIGAGGQETQYF
TRBD2,TRBV2,NA,14,TRBJ2-7,TGTGCCAGCAGAGGGGCGGGAGCAATGTACGAGCAGTACTTC,CASRGAGAMYEQYF
TRBD1,TRBV7-2,NA,16,TRBJ1-1,TGTGCCAGCAGTGTTGGGGACAGTCGAACGAGGGCTGAAGCTTTCTTT,CASSVGDSRTRAEAFF
TRBD2,TRBV9,NA,16,TRBJ2-1,TGTGCCAGCAGCGTACAAGTGGGGGGGTTTTACAATGAGCAGTTCTTC,CASSVQVGGFYNEQFF
NA,TRBV6-2/TRBV6-3,few,14,TRBJ2-5,TGTGCCAGCGGTAACTGGGGGGCGGCAGAGACCCAGTACTTC,CASGNWGAAETQYF
NA,TRBV18,few,13,TRBJ2-3,TGTGCCAGCTCACCACCCTGGGAGGATACGCAGTATTTT,CASSPPWEDTQYF
NA,TRBV18,NA,14,TRBJ2-5,TGTGCCAGCTCACCAGGGGCCGGGTTCATGGACCAGTACTTC,CASSPGAGFMDQYF
NA,TRBV20-1,few,13,TRBJ1-2,TGCAGTGCTCGGGCTTCCAGCACCTATGGCTACACCTTC,CSARASSTYGYTF
NA,TRBV7-9,few,13,TRBJ1-5,TGTGCCAGCAGCTTAGTATGGAATCAGCCCCAGCATTTT,CASSLVWNQPQHF
NA,TRBV23-1,NA,15,TRBJ2-2,TGCGCCAGCAGTCAATCCACAGGGAACACCGGGGAGCTGTTTTTT,CASSQSTGNTGELFF
NA,TRBV4-1,NA,16,TRBJ1-2,TGCGCCAGCAGCCAGAGGGACCCGGCGGCTAACTATGGCTACACCTTC,CASSQRDPAANYGYTF
NA,TRBV5-1,many,15,TRBJ2-2,TGCGCCAGCAGCTTGGACCCAGGGTCCACCGGGGAGCTGTTTTTT,CASSLDPGSTGELFF
NA,TRBV10-3,many,14,TRBJ2-2,TGTGCCATCAGCCCCACACCCGGGTCCGGGGAGCTGTTTTTT,CAISPTPGSGELFF
NA,TRBV7-7,NA,15,TRBJ2-2,TGTGCTAGCAGCTTAGACCTCCCAGGGGCCGGGGAGCTGTTTTTT,CASSLDLPGAGELFF
NA,TRBV20-1,few,15,TRBJ1-6,TGCAGTGCTAGGGGAGACAGGCTCATCAATTCACCCCTCCACTTT,CSARGDRLINSPLHF
TRBD1,TRBV11-2,few,14,TRBJ2-7,TGTGCCAGCAGCATGTTGACAGGGTCTGGTGAGCAGTACTTC,CASSMLTGSGEQYF
TRBD1,TRBV4-3,NA,16,TRBJ2-7,TGCGCCAGCAGCCAAGAGGCGACAGGGTATGCCTACGAGCAGTACTTC,CASSQEATGYAYEQYF
NA,TRBV2,NA,16,TRBJ2-5,TGTGCTAGCAGAGAAGGGACATCTTTTACGCTGGCGGCCCAGTACTTC,CASREGTSFTLAAQYF
TRBD1,TRBV2,NA,16,TRBJ2-2,TGTGCCAGCAGTGGTTTGGGACAGGGGTCCACCGGGGAGCTGTTTTTT,CASSGLGQGSTGELFF
TRBD2,TRBV5-1,many,16,TRBJ2-5,TGCGCCAGCAGCCCACTCGTCAGGACTAGCCATGAGACCCAGTACTTC,CASSPLVRTSHETQYF
TRBD1,TRBV28,many,15,TRBJ1-2,TGTGCCAGCGCCGGGACAGTCCAGAAAGGTTATGGCTACACCTTC,CASAGTVQKGYGYTF
TRBD1,TRBV18,few,17,TRBJ2-1,TGTGCCAGCTCACCACCCTGGACAGGGGGGGCCCACAATGAGCAGTTCTTC,CASSPPWTGGAHNEQFF
NA,TRBV14,many,12,TRBJ1-6,TGTGCCAGCAGCCAAGCCCAGACACCCCTCCACTTT,CASSQAQTPLHF
NA,TRBV6-2/TRBV6-3,many,14,TRBJ1-1,TGTGCCAGCAGCCCCGGACTTGGGGGGACTGAAGCTTTCTTT,CASSPGLGGTEAFF